Shown below are 27 T cell receptor beta chains from a single sample sequenced in a study of cytomegalovirus exposure and HLA in healthy donors. The PCR ran on 60 Vbeta and 13 Jbeta primers. Profiled with immunoSEQ multiplex PCR; TCRdb holds only in-frame clones, not every one. The profile shows 60,000 to 70,000 clones, about 75% of them singletons. Sequencing used PBMCs. These receptors were collected from a woman aged 35 to 49 in good health and CMV-seropositive.

The chain uses TRBV30 and TRBJ1-2, with 10 bases fitting TRBD1. The CDR3 spans 15 residues. From germline, CDR1 is GTSNPN and CDR2 SVGIG (reference sequence). Trimming at V came to 2 bases and at J to 7 bases, leaving 10 bases not matched to a gene. The CDR3 region has the DNA TGTGCCTGGAGTAGGACAGGGGGAACGGCGGGTGGCTACACCTTC. Translated: CAWSRTGGTAGGYTF.

The chain joins TRBV2 to TRBJ1-4; 10 bases are shared with TRBD1. CDR1 SNHLY and CDR2 FYNNEI come from the germline V gene. The length of the CDR3 is 16 residues. With V trimmed by 4 bases and J by 7 bases, 9 bases remained unmatched. CDR3 nucleotides: TGTGCCAGCAGTGCCGGGGACAGGGGAAGAGGTGAAAAACTGTTTTTT. Amino acids: CASSAGDRGRGEKLFF.

The chain joins TRBV30 to TRBJ2-4; maybe TRBD2 (6 bases). The germline V gene has CDR1 GTSNPN and CDR2 SVGIG (reference sequence). There are 13 residues in the CDR3. Between the trimmed V and J ends, which lost 4 bases and 2 bases, there was a span of 9 bases. The CDR3 loop is CAWTRDSKNIQYF. As DNA, the CDR3 is TGTGCCTGGACCAGGGACTCCAAAAACATTCAGTACTTC.

The DNA of the CDR3 is TGTGCCAGCAGTTATAGGGGACAGGGGGGGGCTGAAGCTTTCTTT. Protein product: CASSYRGQGGAEAFF. The chain recombines TRBV6-5 with TRBJ1-1, with 11 bases lining up with TRBD1. Losses at the gene ends were 3 bases for V and 6 bases for J; bases not matched to a gene: 6. The germline V gene has CDR1 MNHEY and CDR2 SVGAGI. The CDR3 covers 15 residues.

This clone was seen a few times. V gene TRBV9 combines with J gene TRBJ1-6; 7 positions agree with TRBD1. Germline V gives CDR1 SGDLS, CDR2 YYNGEE. The CDR3 is made up of 15 amino acids. The V and J ends lost 0 bases and 5 bases, in that order; junction bases with no gene match: 2. CDR3 DNA sequence: TGTGCCAGCAGCGTAGAGGGGACAGATAATTCACCCCTCCACTTT. Its translation: CASSVEGTDNSPLHF. The full variable domain, rest sourced from reference TRBV9 and TRBJ1-6, is DSGVTQTPKHLITATGQRVTLRCSPRSGDLSVYWYQQSLDQGLQFLIQYYNGEERAKGNILERFSAQQFPDLHSELNLSSLELGDSALYFCASSVEGTDNSPLHFGNGTRLTVT.

Note on this clone: A read error may account for a junction end that differs from germline. The V call is TRBV7-9, the J call TRBJ1-2, with 7 positions matching TRBD1. The CDR3 has 15 residues. CDR1 SEHNR and CDR2 FQNEAQ come from the germline V gene (reference sequence). The CDR3 DNA sequence: TGTTCCAGCAGCGGACACAGGGGAGGTGACTATGGCTACACCTTC. Protein sequence: CSSSGHRGGDYGYTF.

The CDR3 protein is CASSDGQGWTYEQYF. In DNA form, the CDR3 reads TGCGCCAGCAGCGACGGACAGGGATGGACATACGAGCAGTACTTC. This chain links TRBV5-1 with TRBJ2-7, with TRBD1 matching 8 bases. The trim removed 4 bases at V and 4 bases at J, leaving 10 bases unmatched. This CDR3 region has 15 residues. Germline V gives CDR1 SGHRS, CDR2 YFSETQ.

The genes are TRBV5-4 and TRBJ2-2; possible D gene TRBD2, 5 bases. The germline V and J ends were trimmed by 7 bases and 6 bases, with 16 bases remaining between them. The germline V gene encodes CDR1 SGHNT and CDR2 YYREEE (reference sequence). The CDR3 has 14 residues. CDR3 coding DNA: TGTGCCAGCGCAGTACAGCGGTCACCCGGGGAGCTGTTTTTT. Its protein product is CASAVQRSPGELFF.

The chain links TRBV5-5 to TRBJ2-1; D is perhaps TRBD2 (7 bases). CDR1 is SGHKS, CDR2 YYEKEE, per germline (reference sequence). The V end lost 0 bases, the J end lost 2 bases, and 12 bases lay between the germline ends. The length of the CDR3 is 16 residues. CDR3 coding DNA: TGTGCCAGCAGCTTGGGCCCGGGGGGCCCCTACAATGAGCAGTTCTTC. Protein: CASSLGPGGPYNEQFF.

The chain links TRBV6-5 to TRBJ2-1, with 12 nucleotides matching TRBD1. The length of the CDR3 is 15 residues. Germline CDR1 is MNHEY and CDR2 is SVGAGI. Trimming took 5 bases from V and 5 from J; bases not matched to a gene: 4. The CDR3 DNA sequence: TGTGCCAGCAGTGCCGGGACAGGGGGCCACAATGAGCAGTTCTTC. Encoded protein: CASSAGTGGHNEQFF.

This clone turned up a few times. The rearrangement links TRBV7-9 to TRBJ1-2; D remains unclear. V dropped 1 base and J dropped 4 bases, with 7 bases sitting between them. CDR1 is SEHNR, CDR2 FQNEAQ, per germline (reference sequence). The CDR3 totals 13 residues. As DNA, the CDR3 is TGTGCCAGCAGCTTAGGGGCAGCCTATGGCTACACCTTC. Encoded protein: CASSLGAAYGYTF.

V gene TRBV6-5 combines with J gene TRBJ1-2; the D is unclear. CDR3 size: 13 residues. Trimming shortened V by 5 bases and J by 4 bases, and 11 bases separated the two germline ends. The germline V gene has CDR1 MNHEY and CDR2 SVGAGI. CDR3 sequence: CASSESRFYGYTF. The CDR3 bases are TGTGCCAGCAGTGAATCGCGGTTCTATGGCTACACCTTC.

The J gene is TRBJ2-6, the V gene TRBV4-1; weak D call: TRBD1 (6 bases). CDR3 length equals 17 residues. From germline, CDR1 is MGHRA and CDR2 YSYEKL. V lost 3 bases and J 1 base, leaving 13 bases between the germline ends. The CDR3, as DNA: TGCGCCAGCAGCCATTTACTACAGGGTTCTGGGGCCAACGTCCTGACTTTC. Translating gives CASSHLLQGSGANVLTF.

This chain connects TRBV9 to TRBJ2-3; unclear D gene. The V end lost 3 bases, the J end lost 2 bases, and 4 bases lay between the germline ends. The CDR3 runs to 12 residues. From germline, CDR1 is SGDLS and CDR2 YYNGEE. CDR3 coding DNA: TGTGCCAGCAGCGCAGACACAGATACGCAGTATTTT. It is translated as CASSADTDTQYF.

V and J are TRBV13 and TRBJ1-1; D might be TRBD1 (5 bases). This CDR3 has 13 amino acids. Germline V lookup: CDR1 PRHDT, CDR2 FYEKMQ (reference sequence). V was clipped by 4 bases and J by 1 base, with 7 bases between them. The CDR3 bases are TGTGCCAGCAGCTACAGGCCGAACACTGAAGCTTTCTTT. As protein: CASSYRPNTEAFF.

The rearrangement joins TRBV5-1 to TRBJ2-7; 8 bases align to TRBD2. The CDR3 spans 14 residues. V lost 6 bases and J lost 7; bases outside the gene matches: 12. The germline V gene encodes CDR1 SGHRS and CDR2 YFSETQ. This CDR3 is CASTPPGTSSEQYF. The DNA of the CDR3 is TGCGCCAGCACCCCGCCGGGGACTAGTAGTGAGCAGTACTTC.

Note on this clone: This sample also contains other DNA sequences that code for the same CDR3. The V gene is TRBV19, the J gene TRBJ2-3; 9 positions match TRBD1. This CDR3 has 14 residues. Germline values: CDR1 LNHDA, CDR2 SQIVND (reference sequence). The junction had 3 bases not matched to a gene; V was cut back by 4 bases and J by 4 bases. CDR3 DNA sequence: TGTGCCAGTAGTACACAGGGGGCCCCAGATACGCAGTATTTT. It encodes CASSTQGAPDTQYF. Looking up the rest from reference TRBV19 and TRBJ2-3 gives the full variable domain: DGGITQSPKYLFRKEGQNVTLSCEQNLNHDAMYWYRQDPGQGLRLIYYSQIVNDFQKGDIAEGYSVSREKKESFPLTVTSAQKNPTAFYLCASSTQGAPDTQYFGPGTRLTVL.

This chain uses TRBV4-3 with TRBJ1-4, with 7 bases that match TRBD1. The germline gives CDR1 LGHNA, CDR2 YSLEER. There are 19 residues in the CDR3. V lost 0 bases to trimming and J lost 0 bases; unmatched junction nucleotides: 10. CDR3 coding DNA: TGCGCCAGCAGCCAAGATTTGAGCAGGGGGTCGGCAACTAATGAAAAACTGTTTTTT. It yields the protein CASSQDLSRGSATNEKLFF.

The chain combines TRBV29-1 with TRBJ2-3; D may be TRBD2 (5 bases). CDR1 is SQVTM, CDR2 ANQGSEA, per germline. V lost 3 bases, J lost 2 bases, and 9 bases lay in between. This CDR3 region has 13 residues. CDR3 bases: TGCAGCGTTGATGGGGAGACCACAGATACGCAGTATTTT. Protein: CSVDGETTDTQYF.

The chain recombines TRBV10-3 with TRBJ2-1, with D possibly matching TRBD1 (5 bases). In germline, CDR1 is ENHRY, CDR2 SYGVKD. V dropped 4 bases and J dropped 5 bases, with 15 bases sitting between them. The CDR3 is made up of 15 amino acids. The CDR3 DNA sequence: TGTGCCATCAGTGTGGGGCACTCTGGGGACAATGAGCAGTTCTTC. Its translation: CAISVGHSGDNEQFF.

The chain links TRBV9 to TRBJ2-1; 8 bases match TRBD2. This CDR3 is 14 amino acids long. The V gene end was trimmed by 6 bases and the J gene end by 7 bases; junction bases not matched to a gene: 9. The germline gives CDR1 SGDLS, CDR2 YYNGEE. CDR3 sequence (DNA): TGTGCCAGCACTCCGGGACTAGTTCATAATGAGCAGTTCTTC. Amino acids: CASTPGLVHNEQFF.

The rearrangement joins TRBV7-9 to TRBJ2-2; D gene unclear. Germline CDR1 and CDR2: SEHNR and FQNEAQ (reference sequence). The CDR3 has 12 amino acids. Trimming removed 7 bases from V and 5 bases from J, with 8 bases in between. CDR3 sequence reads: CASILLTGELFF. The CDR3 region has the DNA TGTGCCAGCATCCTCTTAACCGGGGAGCTGTTTTTT.

V is TRBV5-1 and J is TRBJ2-1; 8 positions agree with TRBD2. With V trimmed by 4 bases and J by 5 bases, 8 bases remained unmatched. The CDR3 covers 15 residues. The germline V gene has CDR1 SGHRS and CDR2 YFSETQ. The CDR3 DNA reads as TGCGCCAGCAGCCCGAACGCGGGGGGCAACAATGAGCAGTTCTTC. It yields the protein CASSPNAGGNNEQFF.

The chain carries TRBV10-2 and TRBJ2-1; TRBD2 matches at 7 bases. The CDR3 contains 15 residues. Trimming cost V 2 bases and J 12 bases; bases outside gene matches: 13. CDR1 WSHSY and CDR2 SAAADI come from the germline V gene. The CDR3 region has the DNA TGCGCCAGCAGTGAGGGGCACAGCACTTCGGGGGGGCAGTTCTTC. Its protein product is CASSEGHSTSGGQFF.

The V call is TRBV5-6, the J call TRBJ2-7, with D unresolved. Germline CDR1 and CDR2: SGHDT and YYEEEE. The CDR3 covers 15 residues. Trimming stripped 1 base from V and 6 bases from J, with 17 bases between. CDR3 sequence (DNA): TGTGCCAGCAGCTTGAAGAGACTCTTTGCCGGCGAGCAGTACTTC. This gives the protein CASSLKRLFAGEQYF.

V and J are TRBV30 and TRBJ2-1; 8 bases align to TRBD2. J gave up 5 bases and V 1 base, and 4 bases lay outside the gene matches. Germline assignment: CDR1 GTSNPN and CDR2 SVGIG (reference sequence). There are 14 residues in the CDR3. CDR3 DNA: TGTGCCTGGAGTGAGACTAGCGACAACAATGAGCAGTTCTTC. This translates into CAWSETSDNNEQFF.

The chain links TRBV4-3 to TRBJ2-2, with 8 nucleotides matching TRBD1. The trim removed 1 base at V and 4 bases at J, leaving 5 bases unmatched. This CDR3 spans 16 amino acids. Germline CDR1 is LGHNA and CDR2 is YSLEER. This CDR3 reads CASSQVEQGGTGELFF. The CDR3 bases are TGCGCCAGCAGCCAAGTTGAACAGGGGGGCACCGGGGAGCTGTTTTTT.